The TCR beta chain described here comes from a study of blood T cell repertoires in COVID-19. Overall study: Some COVID-19 samples were acute and others convalescent; all came from the United States, Italy and Spain.

This table comes from immunoSEQ multiplex PCR, and its TCRdb copy is limited to in-frame clones, with some not included. The sample consists of 45,000 to 60,000 clones, roughly 84% of them appearing once. The germline gives CDR1 LGHDT, CDR2 YNNKEL (reference sequence). Trimming left V 1 base short and J 0 bases short, with 11 bases between. The CDR3 has 16 residues. The TCR comes from a man in his 70s with active COVID-19. The sequencing input was peripheral blood. V gene TRBV3-1 (or the pseudogene TRBV3-2) combines with J gene TRBJ2-3; a weak D match, TRBD1 (6 bases). CDR3 sequence: CASSQVVGASTDTQYF. CDR3 DNA: TGTGCCAGCAGCCAAGTAGTGGGGGCAAGCACAGATACGCAGTATTTT.